Presented here are 8 T cell receptor beta chains from one specimen sequenced in a study of blood T cell repertoires in COVID-19. Assay used: immunoSEQ multiplex PCR; TCRdb lists only in-frame clones, some missing. The data hold more than 350,000 clones, with just under 90% observed a single time. Material for sequencing was PBMCs or T cells enriched from blood (not recorded which). Every receptor here comes from a woman between 45 and 60 years old who had recovered from COVID-19.

The chain's CDR3 is CASSAPPLTSGQGKAFF. CDR3 bases: TGTGCCAGCAGCGCACCCCCTCTTACTTCCGGACAGGGCAAAGCTTTCTTT. The genes are TRBV7-2 and TRBJ1-1, with TRBD1 matching 8 bases. V was clipped by 5 bases and J by 9 bases; unmatched bases: 20. CDR3 length: 17 amino acids. Per germline, CDR1 SGHTA and CDR2 FQGNSA.

This chain links TRBV5-4 with TRBJ2-1, with D perhaps TRBD2 (6 bases). The CDR3 has 14 residues. Deletions cut 1 base from V and 3 bases from J, with 8 bases between. The germline V gene encodes CDR1 SGHNT and CDR2 YYREEE (reference sequence). The CDR3 bases are TGTGCCAGCAGCTTGCCGGGAGACTACAATGAGCAGTTCTTC. Its protein product is CASSLPGDYNEQFF.

A few counts support this clone. V usage is TRBV19 and J usage is TRBJ2-7; TRBD1 agrees at 7 bases. This CDR3 contains 16 residues. Germline assignment: CDR1 LNHDA and CDR2 SQIVND (reference sequence). Unmatched junction bases numbered 11, after V lost 6 bases and J lost 0 bases. CDR3 in DNA: TGTGCCAGTAGCCCACCCCCAGCAGGGGGCTCCTACGAGCAGTACTTC. Translating gives CASSPPPAGGSYEQYF.

J is TRBJ2-1 and V is TRBV9, with 11 nucleotides matching TRBD2. The length of the CDR3 is 15 residues. Germline assignment: CDR1 SGDLS and CDR2 YYNGEE. Trimming cost V 0 bases and J 9 bases; bases outside gene matches: 5. In DNA form, the CDR3 reads TGTGCCAGCAGCGTAGGACTAGCGGGGTATATTGAGCAGTTCTTC. It codes for CASSVGLAGYIEQFF. The full variable domain, completed using reference TRBV9 and TRBJ2-1, is DSGVTQTPKHLITATGQRVTLRCSPRSGDLSVYWYQQSLDQGLQFLIQYYNGEERAKGNILERFSAQQFPDLHSELNLSSLELGDSALYFCASSVGLAGYIEQFFGPGTRLTVL.

The genes are TRBV2 and TRBJ2-7, with 11 bases matching TRBD2. V shed 6 bases, J shed 3 bases, and the junction held 4 bases outside the gene matches. Germline-derived CDR1 and CDR2 are SNHLY and FYNNEI. The CDR3 contains 14 residues. The CDR3 region has the DNA TGTGCCAGCAGCATACTAGCGGGGGACTACGAGCAGTACTTC. This gives the protein CASSILAGDYEQYF.

This rearrangement joins TRBV2 to TRBJ1-6, with TRBD1 identical over 7 bases. The ends lost 4 bases at V and 5 bases at J; junction bases unmatched: 5. CDR1 and CDR2 (germline): SNHLY, FYNNEI. CDR3 size: 15 residues. The CDR3 loop reads CASSATGTDNSPLHF. The CDR3 coding sequence is TGTGCCAGCAGTGCGACAGGGACAGATAATTCACCCCTCCACTTT.

This clone showed up just once. The chain uses TRBV5-8 and TRBJ2-1; the D gene is possibly TRBD2 (5 bases). The CDR3 consists of 13 residues. The ends were cut back, 6 bases at V and 9 bases at J, with 16 bases in the middle. CDR1 is SGHTS, CDR2 YDEGEE, per germline. CDR3 sequence reads: CASTSLGVSEQFF. The CDR3 DNA reads as TGTGCCAGCACCTCCCTCGGGGTCAGTGAGCAGTTCTTC.

CDR3 residues: CASSLFGNTEAFF. The CDR3 DNA reads TGTGCCAGCAGCTTGTTCGGGAACACTGAAGCTTTCTTT. The chain has TRBV5-5 and TRBJ1-1, with D uncertain. CDR1 is SGHKS, CDR2 YYEKEE, per germline (reference sequence). The CDR3 is 13 residues long. Trimming cost V 1 base and J 1 base, with 5 bases left between them.